These 27 T cell receptor beta chains were sequenced from one sample in a study of vaccination and CD4 T cells after COVID-19. Cultured CD4+ T-cell DNA underwent Oncomine TCR Beta short-read sequencing. Each CDR3 protein gets one entry after TCRdb re-called the PCR reads with MiXCR. The table records fewer than 15,000 distinct CDR3 sequences, under 60% of them present only once. Documented treatment: approximately 9-day PBMC culture with coronavirus spike peptide pools or control peptides (ViraFEST assay). No antigen has been identified for these receptors. The specimen was CD4+ T cells from blood, cultured in vitro. The receptors originated from a human donor who had recovered from COVID-19.

This clonotype was detected once. The chain carries TRBV6-2 or TRBV6-3 and TRBJ2-6, with 12 bases that match TRBD2. After removal of 5 bases from V and 3 bases from J, the junction contained 8 bases not matched to a gene. The CDR3 covers 18 residues. Per the germline V gene, CDR1 is MNHEY and CDR2 is SVGEGT. The CDR3 reads CASSPTTSGRLGANVLTF. The CDR3 coding sequence is TGTGCCAGCAGTCCTACGACTAGCGGGAGACTTGGGGCCAACGTCCTGACTTTC.

The rearrangement links TRBV15 to TRBJ2-3; 14 bases line up with TRBD2. The CDR3 consists of 16 residues. Germline V gene data show CDR1 as LNHNV and CDR2 as YYDKDF (reference sequence). The V gene end was trimmed by 4 bases and the J gene end by 4 bases; junction bases not matched to a gene: 4. The CDR3 DNA reads TGTGCCACCAGCACCAGACTAGCGGGAGGGGCAGATACGCAGTATTTT. It is translated as CATSTRLAGGADTQYF.

The chain links TRBV14 to TRBJ2-1, with 9 bases identical to TRBD2. Trimming at V came to 0 bases and at J to 8 bases, leaving 14 bases not matched to a gene. Per the germline V gene, CDR1 is SGHDN and CDR2 is FVKESK. The CDR3 has 18 residues. The CDR3, as DNA: TGTGCCAGCAGCCAAGATCCCCTAAGCAGCGGGAGGTCTGATGAGCAGTTCTTC. Translated, it gives CASSQDPLSSGRSDEQFF.

The chain joins TRBV20-1 to TRBJ2-7; the D is unclear. V lost 0 bases and J lost 2, with 14 bases in between. Germline V gene sequence: CDR1 DFQATT, CDR2 SNEGSKA (reference sequence). The CDR3 extends over 15 amino acids. The CDR3 here is CSARDRTGAPYEQYF. DNA for the CDR3: TGCAGTGCTAGAGATCGCACCGGTGCCCCCTACGAGCAGTACTTC.

CDR3 region: CASSLTDLNYGYTF. CDR3 in DNA: TGTGCCAGCAGCTTAACCGATCTTAACTATGGCTACACCTTC. The chain has TRBV7-2 and TRBJ1-2; D remains ambiguous. The CDR3 contains 14 residues. V lost 2 bases and J lost 1, with 8 bases in between. CDR1 and CDR2 (germline): SGHTA, FQGNSA. The whole variable domain, filled in from reference TRBV7-2 and TRBJ1-2, reads GAGVSQSPSNKVTEKGKDVELRCDPISGHTALYWYRQSLGQGLEFLIYFQGNSAPDKSGLPSDRFSAERTGGSVSTLTIQRTQQEDSAVYLCASSLTDLNYGYTFGSGTRLTVV.

The chain is built from TRBV20-1 and TRBJ1-5, with TRBD1 matching over 9 bases. V was clipped by 6 bases and J by 6 bases; unmatched bases: 9. The CDR3 is 14 residues long. Germline CDR1 reads DFQATT; CDR2 reads SNEGSKA (reference sequence). This CDR3 reads CSANSGTGIQPQHF. CDR3 nucleotide sequence: TGCAGTGCAAACTCCGGGACAGGGATTCAGCCCCAGCATTTT.

This chain joins TRBV27 and TRBJ2-3; D is uncertain. Germline values: CDR1 MNHEY, CDR2 SMNVEV (reference sequence). This CDR3 comprises 13 residues. Trimming pared 6 bases from V and 2 bases from J, leaving 9 bases between. The CDR3 nucleotides are TGTGCCAGCAGGCCCCGATCCACAGATACGCAGTATTTT. It encodes CASRPRSTDTQYF.

The V call is TRBV6-5, the J call TRBJ1-2; D unclear. V lost 2 bases and J lost 8, with 9 bases in between. The germline gives CDR1 MNHEY, CDR2 SVGAGI. This CDR3 comprises 12 residues. In nucleotides, the CDR3 is TGTGCCAGCAGTTACCGACGAGAGGGCTACACCTTC. It yields the protein CASSYRREGYTF.

The rearrangement joins TRBV20-1 to TRBJ2-2; 7 nucleotides match TRBD1. The J segment lost 9 bases and the V segment lost 0 bases, leaving 10 bases of the junction unmatched. Germline V gene data show CDR1 as DFQATT and CDR2 as SNEGSKA (reference sequence). The CDR3 runs 15 residues. CDR3 DNA sequence: TGCAGTGCTAGAGATCAGGACCAAGGGGGCCGGGAGCTGTTTTTT. It yields the protein CSARDQDQGGRELFF.

V and J are TRBV6-1 and TRBJ2-1; D is uncertain. The CDR3 totals 16 residues. Germline V gene sequence: CDR1 MNHNS, CDR2 SASEGT. V dropped 7 bases and J dropped 1 base, with 17 bases sitting between them. CDR3 sequence: CASTPKPAVSYNEQFF. The CDR3 DNA reads TGTGCCAGCACCCCCAAGCCGGCAGTTTCCTACAATGAGCAGTTCTTC.

The chain recombines TRBV7-3 with TRBJ2-5; TRBD2 agrees at 8 bases. The V gene end was trimmed by 5 bases and the J gene end by 5 bases; junction bases not matched to a gene: 10. In germline, CDR1 is SGHTA, CDR2 FQGTGA. The CDR3 loop spans 15 amino acids. The DNA for the CDR3 is TGTGCCAGCAGCCCAGCGGGAGATACGTATGAGACCCAGTACTTC. It specifies CASSPAGDTYETQYF.

The chain carries TRBV28 and TRBJ1-2, with D perhaps matching TRBD1 (5 bases). The CDR3 has 14 amino acids. V was clipped by 7 bases and J by 4 bases, with 16 bases between them. Germline assignment: CDR1 MDHEN and CDR2 SYDVKM. For the CDR3, the DNA is TGTGCCAGCACACCAGGCAGCAGGGCCTATGGCTACACCTTC. Translation gives CASTPGSRAYGYTF.

The chain couples TRBV6-1 to TRBJ2-2, with 8 bases fitting TRBD1. The V gene end was trimmed by 4 bases and the J gene end by 6 bases; junction bases not matched to a gene: 4. The CDR3 has 14 residues. The V gene's germline CDR1 is MNHNS and CDR2 SASEGT. The CDR3 DNA sequence: TGTGCCAGCAGTGGGACAGGGCTGTCCGGGGAGCTGTTTTTT. It specifies CASSGTGLSGELFF.

The rearrangement uses TRBV20-1 and TRBJ2-6; unclear D gene. The CDR3 is 15 residues long. The V end was cut by 6 bases, the J end by 0 bases, with 12 bases between. Germline values: CDR1 DFQATT, CDR2 SNEGSKA (reference sequence). CDR3 residues: CSAPLLGSGANVLTF. DNA of the CDR3: TGCAGTGCACCCCTTCTCGGCTCTGGGGCCAACGTCCTGACTTTC.

The chain joins TRBV5-4 to TRBJ2-5; TRBD1 matches at 11 bases. Germline V gene sequence: CDR1 SGHNT, CDR2 YYREEE (reference sequence). The CDR3 is 16 residues long. V was clipped by 3 bases and J by 1 base; unmatched bases: 5. CDR3 loop: CASSSGQGGTQETQYF. In DNA, the CDR3 is TGTGCCAGCAGCTCGGGACAGGGGGGGACCCAAGAGACCCAGTACTTC. The full variable domain, with the rest looked up from reference TRBV5-4 and TRBJ2-5, is ETGVTQSPTHLIKTRGQQVTLRCSSQSGHNTVSWYQQALGQGPQFIFQYYREEENGRGNFPPRFSGLQFPNYSSELNVNALELDDSALYLCASSSGQGGTQETQYFGPGTRLLVL.

This clonotype has only a few counts. The chain recombines TRBV7-2 with TRBJ2-2; D tentatively fits TRBD1 or TRBD2 (5 bases each). Germline V gene lookup returns CDR1 SGHTA and CDR2 FQGNSA. This CDR3 spans 14 amino acids. V shed 10 bases and J shed 2 bases, with 14 bases lying between them. The CDR3 region has the DNA TGTGCCACTCCCCGGGACGGAAACACCGGGGAGCTGTTTTTT. Amino acids: CATPRDGNTGELFF.

The CDR3 is CSVGNPKNTEAFF. The CDR3 DNA sequence: TGCAGCGTTGGAAACCCGAAGAACACTGAAGCTTTCTTT. This chain joins TRBV29-1 and TRBJ1-1; D not certain. The germline CDR1 and CDR2 sequences are SQVTM and ANQGSEA. The CDR3 extends over 13 amino acids. The germline V and J ends were trimmed by 4 bases and 1 base, with 10 bases remaining between them.

This clonotype was observed a handful of times. The chain carries TRBV7-2 and TRBJ1-6; D call uncertain. This CDR3 region has 16 residues. The V gene lost 1 base and the J gene lost 2 bases, with 9 bases spanning the gap. Germline lookup yields CDR1 SGHTA and CDR2 FQGNSA. This CDR3 is CASSLDGYAYNSPLHF. The DNA of the CDR3 is TGTGCCAGCAGCTTAGACGGATACGCCTATAATTCACCCCTCCACTTT. Based on the CDR3 plus reference TRBV7-2 and TRBJ1-6, the full variable domain is GAGVSQSPSNKVTEKGKDVELRCDPISGHTALYWYRQSLGQGLEFLIYFQGNSAPDKSGLPSDRFSAERTGGSVSTLTIQRTQQEDSAVYLCASSLDGYAYNSPLHFGNGTRLTVT.

The chain couples TRBV6-5 to TRBJ2-5, with D perhaps matching TRBD2 (5 bases). V dropped 2 bases and J dropped 0 bases, with 7 bases sitting between them. Germline lookup yields CDR1 MNHEY and CDR2 SVGAGI. The CDR3 sequence is 14 residues long. The CDR3 coding sequence is TGTGCCAGCAGTTACGGACTTCACCAAGAGACCCAGTACTTC. This codes for CASSYGLHQETQYF.

This chain uses TRBV3-1 with TRBJ1-2, with 8 positions matching TRBD1. The CDR3 is made up of 13 amino acids. V was clipped by 1 base and J by 11 bases; unmatched bases: 6. Germline values: CDR1 LGHDT, CDR2 YNNKEL (reference sequence). This CDR3 reads CASSQVQGVRYTF. The CDR3 nucleotides are TGTGCCAGCAGCCAAGTACAGGGGGTTAGATACACCTTC.

The chain couples TRBV5-1 to TRBJ2-7; 7 nucleotides align to TRBD2. CDR1 SGHRS and CDR2 YFSETQ come from the germline V gene. The trim removed 3 bases at V and 4 bases at J, leaving 7 bases unmatched. This CDR3 is built from 14 residues. In DNA, the CDR3 is TGCGCCAGCAGCTGGGGGGGGAACACTTACGAGCAGTACTTC. Translation gives CASSWGGNTYEQYF.

The rearrangement joins TRBV28 to TRBJ2-5; D uncertain. Between the trimmed V and J ends, which lost 6 bases and 2 bases, there was a span of 1 base. Germline V gives CDR1 MDHEN, CDR2 SYDVKM. The CDR3 is 10 amino acids. The CDR3 DNA reads as TGTGCCAGCAGGCAAGAGACCCAGTACTTC. This gives the protein CASRQETQYF.

This clonotype showed up just once. The V call is TRBV6-1, the J call TRBJ2-1; a possible D gene is TRBD1 (6 bases). The CDR3 length is 15 residues. V was pared by 5 bases and J by 4 bases, with 15 bases between. The germline gives CDR1 MNHNS, CDR2 SASEGT. In DNA form, the CDR3 reads TGTGCCAGCAGTCTTGACAGGTCGAGATACAATGAGCAGTTCTTC. The encoded protein is CASSLDRSRYNEQFF.

This sequence joins TRBV24-1 and TRBJ2-3; D possibly uses TRBD1 or TRBD2 (5 bases each). V shed 1 base and J shed 2 bases, with 9 bases lying between them. CDR3 length equals 15 residues. In germline, CDR1 is KGHDR, CDR2 SFDVKD. DNA of the CDR3: TGTGCCACCAGTGATTTAGGGACCGACACAGATACGCAGTATTTT. Translating it yields CATSDLGTDTDTQYF.

This clonotype was counted a few times. The chain combines TRBV28 with TRBJ1-1; D gene unclear. The V end lost 5 bases, the J end lost 0 bases, and 19 bases lay between the germline ends. The CDR3 is 17 amino acids. Germline values: CDR1 MDHEN, CDR2 SYDVKM. Written as DNA, the CDR3 is TGTGCCAGCAGTCCCACCGCGGGCCGGAACATGAACACTGAAGCTTTCTTT. It specifies CASSPTAGRNMNTEAFF.

This clonotype is medium-sized within its sample. The chain combines TRBV28 with TRBJ1-4; the D gene is possibly TRBD1 (6 bases). This CDR3 is built from 14 residues. Germline-derived CDR1 and CDR2 are MDHEN and SYDVKM. Trimming removed 4 bases from V and 3 bases from J, with 9 bases in between. The CDR3 coding sequence is TGTGCCAGCAGTTCGACAGGCTCTAATGAAAAACTGTTTTTT. Its protein product is CASSSTGSNEKLFF.

The CDR3, as DNA: TGTGCCACCAGCAGCGACTTATGGGCTAGCGGGAGGGCCTCTACCGGGGAGCTGTTTTTT. Its translation is CATSSDLWASGRASTGELFF. V gene TRBV15 combines with J gene TRBJ2-2; 12 bases agree with TRBD2. The CDR3 consists of 20 residues. V was clipped by 3 bases and J by 5 bases; unmatched bases: 16. The V gene's germline CDR1 is LNHNV and CDR2 YYDKDF (reference sequence).